Listed below are T cell receptor beta chains from one sample, sequenced in a study of cytomegalovirus exposure and HLA in healthy donors. Repertoires were generated with immunoSEQ multiplex PCR, while TCRdb's copy carries only in-frame clones and drops some. Here the sample spans around 80,000 clones, over 85% being singletons. Sequenced input: PBMCs. These receptors all come from a woman younger than 30 in good health and CMV-seronegative. Both conserved end residues are part of each CDR3. D genes are given only for firm matches. A row's size may be missing; if present it is once, few, many or a size class.

V: TRBV19
J: TRBJ1-2
D: TRBD1
size: NA
DNA: TGTGCCAGTAGCCTTGGACAGGGAGGCTACACCTTC
CDR3: CASSLGQGGYTF

V: TRBV7-2
J: TRBJ2-2
D: TRBD2
size: NA
DNA: TGTGCCAGCAGCTTAGGGCGGGAGTACGGGGAGCTGTTTTTT
CDR3: CASSLGREYGELFF

V: TRBV4-1
J: TRBJ1-4
D: NA
size: NA
DNA: TGCGCCAGCAGCCAAGAGCCCTACAGAGCAACTAATGAAAAACTGTTTTTT
CDR3: CASSQEPYRATNEKLFF

V: TRBV5-4
J: TRBJ2-4
D: NA
size: few
DNA: TGTGCCAGCAGCTTGGGTTCGAAACAAGCCAAAAACATTCAGTACTTC
CDR3: CASSLGSKQAKNIQYF

V: TRBV6-5
J: TRBJ2-7
D: NA
size: NA
DNA: TGTGCCAGCAGGCCTCGGGGGACCCAGGCTTCCGAGCAGTACTTC
CDR3: CASRPRGTQASEQYF

V: TRBV13
J: TRBJ2-6
D: TRBD1
size: NA
DNA: TGTGCCAGCAGCCCTCGGACAGGGGCTGGGGCCAACGTCCTGACTTTC
CDR3: CASSPRTGAGANVLTF

V: TRBV7-2
J: TRBJ2-5
D: TRBD2
size: NA
DNA: TGCGCCAGCAGCCAAGAGCGGGGGGGCCAAGAGACCCAGTACTTC
CDR3: CASSQERGGQETQYF

V: TRBV7-9
J: TRBJ2-3
D: NA
size: NA
DNA: TGTGCCAGCAGCTTAGTTCAGGATAGCACAGATACGCAGTATTTT
CDR3: CASSLVQDSTDTQYF

V: TRBV30
J: TRBJ2-1
D: NA
size: once
DNA: TGTGCCTGGAGTGTACAAGATTTTGAGCAGTTCTTC
CDR3: CAWSVQDFEQFF

V: TRBV5-1
J: TRBJ2-2
D: TRBD2
size: NA
DNA: TGCGCCAGCAGCCCGACTAGCGGGGGGAACACCGGGGAGCTGTTTTTT
CDR3: CASSPTSGGNTGELFF

V: TRBV5-4
J: TRBJ2-5
D: TRBD2
size: NA
DNA: TGTGCCAGCAGCCCGGGGGGGATGGAGACCCAGTACTTC
CDR3: CASSPGGMETQYF

V: TRBV9
J: TRBJ2-1
D: NA
size: NA
DNA: TGTGCCAGCAGCGTACTTCCCGAGGTCTACAATGAGCAGTTCTTC
CDR3: CASSVLPEVYNEQFF

V: TRBV7-2
J: TRBJ2-7
D: NA
size: NA
DNA: TGTGCCAGCAGCCAACCGGGCAGGGGTCTCTACGAGCAGTACTTC
CDR3: CASSQPGRGLYEQYF

V: TRBV7-2
J: TRBJ1-1
D: NA
size: NA
DNA: TGTGCCAGCAGCTCCACTAGGGTCACTGAAGCTTTCTTT
CDR3: CASSSTRVTEAFF

V: TRBV7-8
J: TRBJ2-7
D: TRBD2
size: NA
DNA: TGTGCCAGCAGCTTAGAACTAGCGGGGGGGCTGGTGATCGAGCAGTACTTC
CDR3: CASSLELAGGLVIEQYF

V: TRBV7-9
J: TRBJ2-7
D: TRBD1
size: NA
DNA: TGTGCCAGCAGCCGATTCGGGACAGACGAGCAGTACTTC
CDR3: CASSRFGTDEQYF

V: TRBV29-1
J: TRBJ2-5
D: TRBD2
size: once
DNA: TGCAGCGTCCCAGCGGGAGCCCTCCAAGAGACCCAGTACTTC
CDR3: CSVPAGALQETQYF

V: TRBV18
J: TRBJ1-4
D: TRBD1
size: NA
DNA: TGTGCCAGCTCACCAAACAGGGGGCGAACTAATGAAAAACTGTTTTTT
CDR3: CASSPNRGRTNEKLFF

V: TRBV5-1
J: TRBJ1-4
D: TRBD1
size: NA
DNA: TGCGCCAGCAGCCGCGAAGGACAGGGGAGAGAAAAACTGTTTTTT
CDR3: CASSREGQGREKLFF

V: TRBV5-1
J: TRBJ2-6
D: TRBD2
size: NA
DNA: TGCGCCAGCAGCTTGGATGAGGGAGGGCTACCCCACTCTGGGGCCAACGTCCTGACTTTC
CDR3: CASSLDEGGLPHSGANVLTF

V: TRBV4-1
J: TRBJ1-3
D: NA
size: NA
DNA: TGCGCCAGCAGCCAAGAAGAGGCTTACCGGGGAAACACCATATATTTT
CDR3: CASSQEEAYRGNTIYF

V: TRBV14
J: TRBJ1-3
D: NA
size: NA
DNA: TGTGCCAGCAGCCAAGATCCAGGTCAGTATTCGTCTGGAAACACCATATATTTT
CDR3: CASSQDPGQYSSGNTIYF